These 25 T cell receptor beta chains were all obtained from the same sample, sequenced in a study of blood T cell repertoires in COVID-19. Clones were sequenced by immunoSEQ multiplex PCR, and TCRdb holds only the in-frame ones, with some missing. This table holds 35,000 to 50,000 clones, 70% to 85% found once. The source material was peripheral blood. All receptors come from a human donor in a cohort sampled during active COVID-19.

This chain joins TRBV9 and TRBJ2-3, with 10 bases fitting TRBD2. The V segment lost 0 bases and the J segment 0 bases; nucleotides outside the gene matches: 10. CDR1 and CDR2 from the germline V gene are SGDLS and YYNGEE. CDR3 size: 19 residues. The DNA for the CDR3 is TGTGCCAGCAGCGTAGGCGGTCTAGCGGGGGCCCATAGCACAGATACGCAGTATTTT. Translating it yields CASSVGGLAGAHSTDTQYF.

The chain combines TRBV5-1 with TRBJ2-5; a weak D match, TRBD2 (6 bases). In germline, CDR1 is SGHRS, CDR2 YFSETQ. V gave up 3 bases and J gave up 5 bases, with 23 bases separating them. The CDR3 length is 17 residues. The CDR3 DNA follows: TGCGCCAGCAGCTCCTCAGGGAGTAGCGGAGGAGGCGAGACCCAGTACTTC. This encodes CASSSSGSSGGGETQYF.

The rearrangement joins TRBV11-2 to TRBJ1-1, with 7 positions matching TRBD1. The J segment lost 7 bases and the V segment lost 0 bases, leaving 2 bases of the junction unmatched. Looked up from germline, CDR1 is SGHAT and CDR2 is FQNNGV. This CDR3 spans 13 amino acids. The chain's CDR3 is CASSLEGDSEAFF. CDR3 sequence (DNA): TGTGCCAGCAGCTTAGAAGGGGACAGTGAAGCTTTCTTT. The full variable domain, rest sourced from reference TRBV11-2 and TRBJ1-1, is EAGVAQSPRYKIIEKRQSVAFWCNPISGHATLYWYQQILGQGPKLLIQFQNNGVVDDSQLPKDRFSAERLKGVDSTLKIQPAKLEDSAVYLCASSLEGDSEAFFGQGTRLTVV.

The chain employs TRBV27 and TRBJ1-1; TRBD1 might be the D (6 bases). Deletions cut 5 bases from V and 4 bases from J, with 17 bases between. This CDR3 spans 15 amino acids. CDR1 and CDR2 from the germline V gene are MNHEY and SMNVEV (reference sequence). Written as DNA, the CDR3 is TGTGCCAGCAGTCCCAGGGGCCCGGTAGGCACTGAAGCTTTCTTT. Protein sequence: CASSPRGPVGTEAFF.

The chain uses TRBV12-3 or TRBV12-4 and TRBJ1-1; 10 bases fit TRBD1. V lost 5 bases, J lost 4 bases, and 1 base stayed unmatched. The CDR3 is made up of 13 amino acids. The CDR3 sequence: CASSGTGATEAFF. CDR3 sequence (DNA): TGTGCCAGCAGTGGGACAGGGGCCACTGAAGCTTTCTTT.

The rearrangement joins TRBV10-1 to TRBJ1-3; a weak D match, TRBD1 (6 bases). CDR1 and CDR2 (germline): WNHNN, SYGVQD (reference sequence). The CDR3 is 18 residues long. The germline V and J ends were trimmed by 7 bases and 0 bases, with 22 bases remaining between them. The CDR3 is CASTNPSGHRVSGNTIYF. Written as DNA, the CDR3 is TGCGCCAGCACCAATCCTTCGGGACATAGAGTCTCTGGAAACACCATATATTTT.

This chain connects TRBV18 to TRBJ2-2; a weak D match, TRBD1 (5 bases). CDR1 and CDR2 from the germline V gene are KGHSH and LQKENI. Trimming pared 5 bases from V and 13 bases from J, leaving 14 bases between. This CDR3 is 12 amino acids long. The CDR3 sequence: CASSEDGRGLFF. CDR3 bases: TGTGCCAGCTCAGAGGATGGAAGGGGGCTGTTTTTT.

The chain is built from TRBV2 and TRBJ1-3; TRBD1 might be the D (5 bases). CDR3 length: 15 residues. In germline, CDR1 is SNHLY, CDR2 FYNNEI. V gave up 1 base and J gave up 4 bases, with 11 bases separating them. The CDR3: CASSEGRVGGNTIYF. Written as DNA, the CDR3 is TGTGCCAGCAGTGAAGGCAGGGTGGGAGGAAACACCATATATTTT.

V usage is TRBV12-3 or TRBV12-4 and J usage is TRBJ2-4; 7 bases agree with TRBD1. J gave up 4 bases and V 6 bases, and 3 bases lay outside the gene matches. The CDR3 spans 13 residues. This CDR3 reads CASSGQVKNIQYF. CDR3 in DNA: TGTGCCAGCAGCGGACAGGTTAAAAACATTCAGTACTTC.

Only one count was recorded for this clone. The J gene is TRBJ2-7, the V gene TRBV2, with 7 bases that match TRBD1. CDR3 length: 15 amino acids. Germline CDR1 reads SNHLY; CDR2 reads FYNNEI. The V gene end was trimmed by 6 bases and the J gene end by 4 bases; junction bases not matched to a gene: 12. CDR3 loop: CASSAYRGFGYEQYF. CDR3 nucleotides: TGTGCCAGCAGCGCTTACAGGGGTTTCGGTTACGAGCAGTACTTC.

The chain links TRBV4-2 to TRBJ1-5, with unresolved D. Germline CDR1 and CDR2: LGHNA and YNFKEQ. V dropped 4 bases and J dropped 0 bases, with 10 bases sitting between them. The CDR3 contains 15 residues. The chain's CDR3 is CASSPGESSNQPQHF. CDR3 nucleotide sequence: TGTGCCAGCAGCCCCGGGGAGAGTAGCAATCAGCCCCAGCATTTT.

CDR3 sequence reads: CASSYGGRDEQYF. Here the CDR3 DNA reads TGTGCCAGCAGTTACGGGGGCAGGGACGAGCAGTACTTC. The chain is built from TRBV6-2 or TRBV6-3 and TRBJ2-7; D is perhaps TRBD1 (6 bases). The CDR3 sequence is 13 residues long. Germline loops: CDR1 MNHEY, CDR2 SVGEGT. V was cut by 2 bases and J by 5 bases, with 10 bases left in between.

The V gene is TRBV5-1, the J gene TRBJ2-6; D uncertain. The CDR3 contains 17 residues. Germline lookup yields CDR1 SGHRS and CDR2 YFSETQ. With 4 bases removed from V and 0 bases from J, the gap between germline ends came to 14 bases. The CDR3: CASSPRGSHSGANVLTF. CDR3 in DNA: TGCGCCAGCAGCCCCCGCGGCAGCCACTCTGGGGCCAACGTCCTGACTTTC.

The J gene is TRBJ1-5, the V gene TRBV10-3; tentatively, D is TRBD1 (5 bases). The V end lost 8 bases, the J end lost 0 bases, and 8 bases lay between the germline ends. The CDR3 extends over 13 amino acids. CDR1 is ENHRY, CDR2 SYGVKD, per germline. CDR3: CAIAQGSNQPQHF. CDR3 bases: TGTGCCATCGCTCAGGGTAGCAATCAGCCCCAGCATTTT.

The V gene is TRBV20-1, the J gene TRBJ2-3, with TRBD2 identical over 9 bases. Germline V gene data show CDR1 as DFQATT and CDR2 as SNEGSKA (reference sequence). The CDR3 has 16 residues. J was trimmed by 0 bases and V by 3 bases; bases with no gene match: 7. CDR3 nucleotide sequence: TGCAGTGCTAGTAAGGCTAGCGGGGCTAGCACAGATACGCAGTATTTT. The encoded protein is CSASKASGASTDTQYF.

This clone has just one count. The rearrangement uses TRBV9 and TRBJ1-6, with D perhaps TRBD1 (5 bases). This CDR3 is 15 amino acids long. Germline V gene lookup returns CDR1 SGDLS and CDR2 YYNGEE. V was clipped by 7 bases and J by 3 bases, with 14 bases between them. CDR3 sequence: CASSAQGNYNSPLHF. As DNA, the CDR3 is TGTGCCAGCTCGGCCCAGGGAAACTATAATTCACCCCTCCACTTT.

The rearrangement links TRBV12-3 or TRBV12-4 to TRBJ1-1; D remains unclear. The CDR3 is 13 amino acids. Trimming pared 7 bases from V and 1 base from J, leaving 10 bases between. CDR3 DNA sequence: TGTGCCAGCACCATGGCCGAGAACACTGAAGCTTTCTTT. The encoded protein is CASTMAENTEAFF.

The rearrangement links TRBV5-1 to TRBJ2-5, with 7 bases that match TRBD1. The ends lost 4 bases at V and 5 bases at J; junction bases unmatched: 5. The length of the CDR3 is 13 residues. Germline loops: CDR1 SGHRS, CDR2 YFSETQ. In DNA, the CDR3 is TGCGCCAGCAGCCCCGACAGGGTTGAGACCCAGTACTTC. Its translation: CASSPDRVETQYF.

V usage is TRBV3-1 (or the pseudogene TRBV3-2) and J usage is TRBJ2-7, with 9 bases fitting TRBD1. Germline CDR1 reads LGHDT; CDR2 reads YNNKEL (reference sequence). The CDR3 is 17 residues long. V lost 5 bases and J lost 0; bases outside the gene matches: 11. For the CDR3, the DNA is TGTGCCAGCAGCTACCTCCGGGACAGGGAATCCTCCTACGAGCAGTACTTC. Amino acid sequence: CASSYLRDRESSYEQYF.

This sequence joins TRBV7-9 and TRBJ1-1, with D unclear. V was cut by 5 bases and J by 3 bases, with 7 bases left in between. The CDR3 loop spans 12 amino acids. CDR1 and CDR2 (germline): SEHNR, FQNEAQ (reference sequence). The CDR3 coding sequence is TGTGCCAGCAGCAACAGCTACACTGAAGCTTTCTTT. Translating gives CASSNSYTEAFF. Complete variable domain (other parts from reference TRBV7-9 and TRBJ1-1): DTGVSQNPRHKITKRGQNVTFRCDPISEHNRLYWYRQTLGQGPEFLTYFQNEAQLEKSRLLSDRFSAERPKGSFSTLEIQRTEQGDSAMYLCASSNSYTEAFFGQGTRLTVV.

As regards this clone: A junction boundary mismatches the germline segment, possibly from a read error. The chain links TRBV4-1 to TRBJ2-1, with TRBD2 identical over 9 bases. The V gene's germline CDR1 is MGHRA and CDR2 YSYEKL. The CDR3 runs to 15 residues. The CDR3 nucleotides are TGCGCCCGCAGCCAAGGCGGGGGGGGTACGGATGAGCAGTTCTTC. Amino acids: CARSQGGGGTDEQFF.

The rearrangement uses TRBV30 and TRBJ1-4; the match to TRBD1 covers 7 bases. V lost 4 bases to trimming and J lost 7 bases; unmatched junction nucleotides: 9. Germline values: CDR1 GTSNPN, CDR2 SVGIG (reference sequence). The CDR3 spans 14 residues. The CDR3 DNA reads as TGTGCCTGGAAGGCGGCAGGGGGAGGTGAAAAACTGTTTTTT. Protein: CAWKAAGGGEKLFF. Full variable domain (rest looked up from reference TRBV30 and TRBJ1-4): SQTIHQWPATLVQPVGSPLSLECTVEGTSNPNLYWYRQAAGRGLQLLFYSVGIGQISSEVPQNLSASRPQDRQFILSSKKLLLSDSGFYLCAWKAAGGGEKLFFGSGTQLSVL.

This clone was counted only a few times. The chain couples TRBV3-1 (or the pseudogene TRBV3-2) to TRBJ2-7; D is unresolved. CDR3 length: 12 residues. Germline V lookup: CDR1 LGHDT, CDR2 YNNKEL (reference sequence). The germline V and J ends were trimmed by 0 bases and 6 bases, with 6 bases remaining between them. CDR3 residues: CASSQESREQYF. The CDR3 DNA reads TGTGCCAGCAGCCAAGAATCTCGCGAGCAGTACTTC.

Here the CDR3 DNA reads TGTGCCAGCAGCGGGACAGCTAGCTCCTATAATTCACCCCTCCACTTT. Protein: CASSGTASSYNSPLHF. J is TRBJ1-6 and V is TRBV9; tentatively, D is TRBD1 (6 bases). Germline V gene data show CDR1 as SGDLS and CDR2 as YYNGEE. The CDR3 is made up of 16 amino acids. Trimming pared 3 bases from V and 0 bases from J, leaving 10 bases between.

The genes are TRBV3-1 (or the pseudogene TRBV3-2) and TRBJ1-5, with no clear D. The V and J ends lost 1 base and 4 bases respectively, with 11 bases between them. The germline gives CDR1 LGHDT, CDR2 YNNKEL (reference sequence). The CDR3 totals 15 residues. CDR3 residues: CASSQGTDRNQPQHF. As DNA, the CDR3 is TGTGCCAGCAGCCAAGGTACAGACCGAAATCAGCCCCAGCATTTT.